What follows are 28 T cell receptor beta chains derived from one specimen sequenced in a study of T cell responses to AZD1222 COVID-19 vaccine. TCRdb keeps only in-frame clones here, not all; method: immunoSEQ multiplex PCR. The sample lists roughly 130,000 clones; more than 70% were seen once. This specimen consisted of peripheral blood, obtained on day 0 of AZD1222 vaccination. The receptors were sampled from an adult in good health.

In this sample, this clone turned up a few times. The chain has TRBV7-3 and TRBJ2-2; no firm D call. The CDR3 contains 14 residues. Germline CDR1 SGHTA, CDR2 FQGTGA. Trimming removed 5 bases from V and 1 base from J, with 8 bases in between. CDR3 nucleotide sequence: TGTGCCAGCAGCCCTCATAAGAACACCGGGGAGCTGTTTTTT. Translation gives CASSPHKNTGELFF.

The table lists this clone with a few counts. The chain employs TRBV27 and TRBJ2-1; the D gene is possibly TRBD2 (6 bases). The CDR3 covers 13 residues. With 11 bases removed from V and 1 base from J, the gap between germline ends came to 12 bases. The germline V gene encodes CDR1 MNHEY and CDR2 SMNVEV (reference sequence). The CDR3 is CAVGGSSYNEQFF. Written as DNA, the CDR3 is TGTGCCGTGGGAGGTTCATCCTACAATGAGCAGTTCTTC.

This chain uses TRBV7-2 with TRBJ2-1; 13 nucleotides line up with TRBD2. J lost 5 bases, V lost 1 base, and 11 bases had no gene match. Germline-derived CDR1 and CDR2 are SGHTA and FQGNSA. The CDR3 runs 19 residues. The CDR3 region is CASSLVRIGLAGVHNEQFF. The CDR3 region has the DNA TGTGCCAGCAGCTTAGTTCGAATTGGACTAGCGGGGGTACACAATGAGCAGTTCTTC.

V usage is TRBV18 and J usage is TRBJ1-2, with 11 bases matching TRBD1. Trimming at V came to 0 bases and at J to 1 base, leaving 1 base not matched to a gene. Germline CDR1 KGHSH, CDR2 LQKENI. The CDR3 extends over 16 amino acids. The CDR3 loop reads CASSPPDRGLNYGYTF. The CDR3 DNA sequence: TGTGCCAGCTCACCACCGGACAGGGGGCTTAACTATGGCTACACCTTC.

A remark on this clone: The sample has other DNA sequences that encode this CDR3 too. This chain connects TRBV5-1 to TRBJ2-1; D is ambiguous. Trimming removed 0 bases from V and 0 bases from J, with 10 bases in between. The CDR3 runs to 16 residues. Per germline, CDR1 SGHRS and CDR2 YFSETQ. The CDR3 loop is CASSLGGESSYNEQFF. The DNA of the CDR3 is TGCGCCAGCAGCTTGGGAGGCGAAAGCTCCTACAATGAGCAGTTCTTC.

V and J are TRBV9 and TRBJ1-2; a weak D match, TRBD1 (5 bases). Germline V lookup: CDR1 SGDLS, CDR2 YYNGEE. V was cut by 0 bases and J by 5 bases, with 11 bases left in between. The CDR3 extends over 14 amino acids. The CDR3 bases are TGTGCCAGCAGCGTAGCAGAGGGACCTTATGGCTACACCTTC. It translates to CASSVAEGPYGYTF.

V and J are TRBV18 and TRBJ2-2; TRBD1 might be the D (6 bases). The CDR3 is 16 residues long. Germline CDR1 KGHSH, CDR2 LQKENI. Trimming stripped 0 bases from V and 5 bases from J, with 13 bases between. Here the CDR3 reads CASSPPNREGTGELFF. CDR3 DNA sequence: TGTGCCAGCTCACCACCCAACAGGGAAGGAACCGGGGAGCTGTTTTTT.

In DNA, the CDR3 is TGTGCCAGTAGCAGACAGGGGGCAAGGGGCGAGCAGTACTTC. Its protein is CASSRQGARGEQYF. The chain recombines TRBV19 with TRBJ2-7, with TRBD1 matching 10 bases. This CDR3 comprises 14 residues. Germline V gene lookup returns CDR1 LNHDA and CDR2 SQIVND (reference sequence). Germline trimming cut 6 bases from V and 6 bases from J; bases unmatched to any gene: 8. Drawing the rest from reference TRBV19 and TRBJ2-7, the complete variable domain is DGGITQSPKYLFRKEGQNVTLSCEQNLNHDAMYWYRQDPGQGLRLIYYSQIVNDFQKGDIAEGYSVSREKKESFPLTVTSAQKNPTAFYLCASSRQGARGEQYFGPGTRLTVT.

The chain links TRBV7-8 to TRBJ2-5; TRBD2 agrees at 12 bases. The CDR3 is 17 residues long. J gave up 2 bases and V 1 base, and 5 bases lay outside the gene matches. The germline V gene encodes CDR1 SGHVS and CDR2 FQNEAQ. DNA of the CDR3: TGTGCCAGCAGCTTAGGACTAGCGGGGGAGATTCAAGAGACCCAGTACTTC. This encodes CASSLGLAGEIQETQYF.

The chain uses TRBV7-2 and TRBJ1-3; the D is unclear. There are 16 residues in the CDR3. V shed 5 bases and J shed 0 bases, with 14 bases lying between them. Germline V gene lookup returns CDR1 SGHTA and CDR2 FQGNSA. CDR3 amino acids: CASSPARAASGNTIYF. CDR3 in DNA: TGTGCCAGCAGCCCCGCGCGGGCGGCCTCTGGAAACACCATATATTTT. Complete variable domain (other parts from reference TRBV7-2 and TRBJ1-3): GAGVSQSPSNKVTEKGKDVELRCDPISGHTALYWYRQSLGQGLEFLIYFQGNSAPDKSGLPSDRFSAERTGGSVSTLTIQRTQQEDSAVYLCASSPARAASGNTIYFGEGSWLTVV.

The rearrangement uses TRBV7-9 and TRBJ1-2; a possible D gene is TRBD1 (5 bases). Between the trimmed V and J ends, which lost 1 base and 8 bases, there was a span of 17 bases. Germline assignment: CDR1 SEHNR and CDR2 FQNEAQ (reference sequence). CDR3 length: 15 amino acids. CDR3 residues: CASSLGDSLGRGYTF. The CDR3 coding sequence is TGTGCCAGCAGCTTAGGTGACAGCCTGGGTAGGGGCTACACCTTC.

The chain couples TRBV4-3 to TRBJ1-5, with D perhaps TRBD1 (6 bases). With 4 bases removed from V and 11 bases from J, the gap between germline ends came to 24 bases. Germline V gene lookup returns CDR1 LGHNA and CDR2 YSLEER. This CDR3 contains 16 residues. CDR3 sequence (DNA): TGCGCCAGCAGCCCCTCTCGCCAGCAGGGGATTTCGTCCCAGCATTTT. Translated: CASSPSRQQGISSQHF.

V usage is TRBV7-6 and J usage is TRBJ2-5, with 7 bases fitting TRBD2. This CDR3 spans 15 amino acids. Trimming at V came to 1 base and at J to 1 base, leaving 3 bases not matched to a gene. Germline V lookup: CDR1 SGHVS, CDR2 FNYEAQ. Written as DNA, the CDR3 is TGTGCCAGCAGCTTAGTTCCTAGCGGCCAAGAGACCCAGTACTTC. Protein sequence: CASSLVPSGQETQYF.

The chain combines TRBV29-1 with TRBJ2-5; 10 positions match TRBD2. V shed 3 bases, J shed 3 bases, and the junction held 4 bases outside the gene matches. The CDR3 has 14 amino acids. The germline V gene encodes CDR1 SQVTM and CDR2 ANQGSEA. The CDR3 is CSVDSGLAEETQYF. Written as DNA, the CDR3 is TGCAGCGTTGACTCCGGACTAGCGGAAGAGACCCAGTACTTC. Full variable domain (missing parts from reference TRBV29-1 and TRBJ2-5): SAVISQKPSRDICQRGTSLTIQCQVDSQVTMMFWYRQQPGQSLTLIATANQGSEATYESGFVIDKFPISRPNLTFSTLTVSNMSPEDSSIYLCSVDSGLAEETQYFGPGTRLLVL.

The chain has TRBV9 and TRBJ2-1, with 8 nucleotides matching TRBD1. Germline CDR1 and CDR2: SGDLS and YYNGEE. The CDR3 has 15 residues. The V and J ends lost 0 bases and 7 bases, in that order; junction bases with no gene match: 6. CDR3 residues: CASSVEVTGGNEQFF. CDR3 DNA sequence: TGTGCCAGCAGCGTAGAGGTCACAGGGGGAAATGAGCAGTTCTTC. The full variable domain, in which reference TRBV9 and TRBJ2-1 provide the parts outside the CDR3, is DSGVTQTPKHLITATGQRVTLRCSPRSGDLSVYWYQQSLDQGLQFLIQYYNGEERAKGNILERFSAQQFPDLHSELNLSSLELGDSALYFCASSVEVTGGNEQFFGPGTRLTVL.

V is TRBV7-6 and J is TRBJ1-5, with 8 positions matching TRBD1. Germline CDR1 SGHVS, CDR2 FNYEAQ. CDR3 size: 14 residues. After removal of 4 bases from V and 6 bases from J, the junction contained 5 bases not matched to a gene. As DNA, the CDR3 is TGTGCCAGCAGCTCAGGACAGGGTGCTCAGCCCCAGCATTTT. This codes for CASSSGQGAQPQHF.

The gene calls are TRBV24-1 and TRBJ2-5, with a weak D call TRBD2 (6 bases). V was pared by 3 bases and J by 2 bases, with 9 bases between. This CDR3 has 14 residues. Germline V gene data show CDR1 as KGHDR and CDR2 as SFDVKD. Here the CDR3 DNA reads TGTGCCACCAGTGATCCTAGCGTACAAGAGACCCAGTACTTC. It codes for CATSDPSVQETQYF.

This chain uses TRBV7-2 with TRBJ2-1; no definite D call. The CDR3 length is 17 residues. Germline loops: CDR1 SGHTA, CDR2 FQGNSA. Between the trimmed V and J ends, which lost 4 bases and 7 bases, there was a span of 23 bases. The CDR3 reads CASSSVLTLIQGNEQFF. In DNA form, the CDR3 reads TGTGCCAGCAGCTCGGTTCTGACATTAATACAAGGGAATGAGCAGTTCTTC.

The genes are TRBV9 and TRBJ2-6; D is undetermined. CDR3 size: 15 residues. Germline values: CDR1 SGDLS, CDR2 YYNGEE. The V end lost 0 bases, the J end lost 0 bases, and 4 bases lay between the germline ends. The CDR3 sequence is CASSVGHSGANVLTF. The CDR3 DNA sequence: TGTGCCAGCAGCGTAGGACACTCTGGGGCCAACGTCCTGACTTTC.

The rearrangement joins TRBV6-5 to TRBJ2-3; unclear D gene. V was pared by 6 bases and J by 0 bases, with 4 bases between. Germline V gives CDR1 MNHEY, CDR2 SVGAGI. The CDR3 is 12 amino acids. The CDR3 coding sequence is TGTGCCAGCAGGGACAGCACAGATACGCAGTATTTT. Protein product: CASRDSTDTQYF.

In its sample, this clone was seen once. The chain employs TRBV6-5 and TRBJ1-1; 7 bases line up with TRBD1. This CDR3 has 15 amino acids. V dropped 7 bases and J dropped 0; count of bases not matched to a gene: 8. Per germline, CDR1 MNHEY and CDR2 SVGAGI. The CDR3 bases are TGTGCCAGCACTAGGGGGCATGCGGTGAACACTGAAGCTTTCTTT. Translating gives CASTRGHAVNTEAFF.

The chain couples TRBV11-2 to TRBJ2-3; weak D call: TRBD2 (6 bases). V lost 0 bases and J lost 4, with 14 bases in between. The CDR3 totals 16 residues. The germline gives CDR1 SGHAT, CDR2 FQNNGV. The CDR3 bases are TGTGCCAGCAGCTTAGACGGGAGTTTGGTCGCAGATACGCAGTATTTT. Translation gives CASSLDGSLVADTQYF.

The rearrangement uses TRBV5-1 and TRBJ2-1; TRBD2 matches 10 bases. Per germline, CDR1 SGHRS and CDR2 YFSETQ. The ends lost 2 bases at V and 8 bases at J; junction bases unmatched: 7. The CDR3 is 15 residues long. The CDR3 loop reads CASSFLAGDRYEQFF. CDR3 nucleotides: TGCGCCAGCAGCTTCCTAGCGGGAGATAGGTATGAGCAGTTCTTC.

The chain is built from TRBV6-5 and TRBJ1-5; TRBD1 is a possible D gene (6 bases). The V end was cut by 6 bases, the J end by 6 bases, with 12 bases between. This CDR3 has 13 residues. The germline V gene has CDR1 MNHEY and CDR2 SVGAGI. The CDR3 sequence is CASSPGGLQPQHF. The CDR3 DNA follows: TGTGCCAGCAGCCCGGGGGGGCTTCAGCCCCAGCATTTT.

The chain recombines TRBV7-9 with TRBJ1-5; TRBD1 agrees at 8 bases. In germline, CDR1 is SEHNR, CDR2 FQNEAQ (reference sequence). V lost 5 bases to trimming and J lost 3 bases; unmatched junction nucleotides: 6. This CDR3 has 15 amino acids. The CDR3 is CASSGTGGNNQPQHF. CDR3 DNA sequence: TGTGCCAGCAGCGGTACAGGGGGGAACAATCAGCCCCAGCATTTT. Looking up the rest from reference TRBV7-9 and TRBJ1-5 gives the full variable domain: DTGVSQNPRHKITKRGQNVTFRCDPISEHNRLYWYRQTLGQGPEFLTYFQNEAQLEKSRLLSDRFSAERPKGSFSTLEIQRTEQGDSAMYLCASSGTGGNNQPQHFGDGTRLSIL.

The chain employs TRBV30 and TRBJ2-1, with 9 bases lining up with TRBD1. The CDR3 is made up of 14 amino acids. Looked up from germline, CDR1 is GTSNPN and CDR2 is SVGIG (reference sequence). With V trimmed by 3 bases and J by 9 bases, 9 bases remained unmatched. The CDR3 coding sequence is TGTGCCTGGAGCGGACGGACAGGGGCTAGTGAGCAGTTCTTC. Translated, it gives CAWSGRTGASEQFF.

The chain employs TRBV14 and TRBJ1-2; D remains unclear. Trimming pared 0 bases from V and 3 bases from J, leaving 14 bases between. The germline CDR1 and CDR2 sequences are SGHDN and FVKESK. This CDR3 is built from 16 residues. CDR3: CASSQEQAARYYGYTF. CDR3 in DNA: TGTGCCAGCAGCCAAGAGCAGGCAGCCCGATACTATGGCTACACCTTC.

The chain combines TRBV5-6 with TRBJ2-3, with a tentative D call TRBD1 (6 bases). Germline CDR1 SGHDT, CDR2 YYEEEE. V lost 1 base and J 3 bases, leaving 12 bases between the germline ends. This CDR3 has 15 amino acids. Written as DNA, the CDR3 is TGTGCCAGCAGCTTGAGCAGGGGTTGGACAGATACGCAGTATTTT. Its protein is CASSLSRGWTDTQYF.